Detailed here is one TCR beta chain. Sequencing was performed with immunoSEQ multiplex PCR; in TCRdb, only in-frame clones are kept and a portion is missing. The sample records roughly 120,000 clones, roughly nine tenths being singletons. This sample stems from a study of blood T cell repertoires in COVID-19. There are 17 residues in the CDR3. From germline, CDR1 is MNHEY and CDR2 SVGEGT. Trimming removed 3 bases at V and 1 base at J, with 15 bases between. Seattle patients were enrolled during active infection and followed longitudinally. This rearrangement joins TRBV6-2 or TRBV6-3 to TRBJ2-2, with D possibly matching TRBD2 (6 bases). Sequenced sample: peripheral blood. The TCR comes from a man aged 45-65 years with COVID-19, enrolled during active disease. The CDR3 DNA reads as TGTGCCAGCAGTTATGGACGGTTTAGCGGGAACACCGGGGAGCTGTTTTTT. Protein sequence: CASSYGRFSGNTGELFF.